Listed below are T cell receptor beta chains from one sample, sequenced in a study of vaccination effects on CD4 cells after COVID-19. Their cognate antigens are unknown. The protocol was immunoSEQ multiplex PCR, while the TCRdb copy is restricted to in-frame clones and leaves out a portion. The repertoire holds roughly 19,000 clones, over 65% seen once, with 9.1% in the top ten. This material consisted of CD4+ T cells from PBMCs cultured with HCoV-NL63 spike peptides, taken before COVID-19 vaccination. All receptors come from a human donor who received a COVID-19 vaccine. CDR3s include the opening cysteine and the closing phenylalanine or tryptophan. Each record gives: clone size, J gene, V gene, D gene, CDR3 protein, CDR3 DNA. The D gene is left open where the match is weak. Size values are once, few and many counts, or a class for expanded clones, and some rows have none.

- TRBJ1-5 TRBV21-1 - CASSKAPRGSNQPQHF TGTGCCAGCAGCAAAGCGCCCAGGGGAAGCAATCAGCCCCAGCATTTT
- TRBJ1-2 TRBV18 - CASGPDGRYGYTF TGTGCCAGCGGCCCGGACGGACGCTATGGCTACACCTTC
- TRBJ2-2 TRBV3-1/TRBV3-2 TRBD2 CASSHSLLAGDGELFF TGTGCCAGCAGCCATTCTCTTCTAGCGGGAGACGGGGAGCTGTTTTTT
- TRBJ2-2 TRBV6-6 TRBD2 CASTRTRSGRALVGELFF TGTGCCAGCACTCGGACGAGAAGCGGGAGGGCCTTGGTCGGGGAGCTGTTTTTT
- TRBJ2-5 TRBV3-1/TRBV3-2 - CASSPRERETQYF TGTGCCAGCAGCCCCCGGGAGAGGGAGACCCAGTACTTC
- TRBJ2-2 TRBV19 - CASSAHRVDGELFF TGTGCCAGTAGTGCGCACAGGGTTGACGGGGAGCTGTTTTTT
- TRBJ2-2 TRBV9 TRBD2 CASSAPYPSGGGELFF TGTGCCAGCAGCGCCCCTTATCCTAGCGGGGGCGGGGAGCTGTTTTTT
large TRBJ1-6 TRBV6-6 - CASHREGSPLHF TGTGCCAGCCACAGGGAGGGCTCACCCCTCCACTTT
- TRBJ1-2 TRBV9 - CASSAQGPYGYTF TGTGCCAGCAGCGCCCAGGGACCCTATGGCTACACCTTC
- TRBJ2-7 TRBV3-1/TRBV3-2 - CASSQVGKSSYEQYF TGTGCCAGCAGCCAGGTGGGGAAGAGCTCCTACGAGCAGTACTTC
few TRBJ1-2 TRBV7-9 - CASGSTGDYGYTF TGTGCCAGCGGTTCGACGGGGGACTATGGCTACACCTTC
- TRBJ2-7 TRBV25-1 - CASSELQGPSYEQYF TGTGCCAGCAGTGAATTACAAGGACCGTCCTACGAGCAGTACTTC
- TRBJ2-3 TRBV20-1 - CSASKGVTDTQYF TGCAGTGCTAGTAAGGGGGTTACAGATACGCAGTATTTT
medium-sized TRBJ2-5 TRBV9 - CASSGMPETQYF TGTGCCAGCAGCGGAATGCCGGAGACCCAGTACTTC
- TRBJ2-7 TRBV7-2 TRBD2 CASSLGAGGPYEQYF TGTGCCAGCAGCTTAGGTGCGGGAGGGCCCTACGAGCAGTACTTC
- TRBJ2-1 TRBV24-1 TRBD2 CATSDPSGGPYNEQFF TGTGCCACCAGTGATCCTAGCGGGGGGCCCTACAATGAGCAGTTCTTC
once TRBJ2-2 TRBV9 TRBD2 CASSVELAGVGAGELFF TGTGCCAGCAGCGTAGAACTAGCGGGAGTTGGGGCCGGGGAGCTGTTTTTT
- TRBJ2-5 TRBV4-1 - CASSQKTGETQYF TGCGCCAGCAGCCAAAAAACGGGGGAGACCCAGTACTTC
- TRBJ2-5 TRBV11-2 - CASSLGRETETQYF TGTGCCAGCAGCTTAGGGAGGGAGACGGAGACCCAGTACTTC
- TRBJ2-7 TRBV23-1 TRBD1 CASTRTGVYEQYF TGCGCCAGCACCCGGACAGGGGTCTACGAGCAGTACTTC
- TRBJ2-3 TRBV6-1 TRBD1 CASSEGQGITDTQYF TGTGCCAGCAGTGAAGGACAGGGAATCACGGATACGCAGTATTTT
- TRBJ1-4 TRBV19 TRBD1 CASSAPRQGVFREKLFF TGTGCCAGTAGTGCGCCGAGACAGGGGGTTTTTAGGGAAAAACTGTTTTTT
- TRBJ1-2 TRBV19 - CASSAEGVGYTF TGTGCCAGTAGTGCCGAGGGGGTTGGCTACACCTTC
- TRBJ1-2 TRBV7-9 - CASSLAQTRSNYGYTF TGTGCCAGCAGCTTAGCACAGACACGGTCTAACTATGGCTACACCTTC
- TRBJ2-2 TRBV2 - CATEQGGNTGELFF TGTGCCACCGAACAGGGAGGGAACACCGGGGAGCTGTTTTTT
- TRBJ2-5 TRBV24-1 - CATSDSGAQETQYF TGTGCCACCAGTGATTCGGGGGCCCAAGAGACCCAGTACTTC
- TRBJ2-4 TRBV5-4 - CASSRREYKNIQYF TGTGCCAGCAGCCGCCGGGAGTATAAAAACATTCAGTACTTC
- TRBJ1-1 TRBV6-6 - CASNPDGWNTEAFF TGTGCCAGCAATCCGGACGGGTGGAACACTGAAGCTTTCTTT
- TRBJ2-7 TRBV5-1 TRBD2 CASSLEFSGRPYEQYF TGCGCCAGCAGCTTGGAGTTTAGCGGGAGACCCTACGAGCAGTACTTC
few TRBJ2-7 TRBV7-2 - CASSLSYEQYF TGTGCCAGCAGCTTATCATACGAGCAGTACTTC